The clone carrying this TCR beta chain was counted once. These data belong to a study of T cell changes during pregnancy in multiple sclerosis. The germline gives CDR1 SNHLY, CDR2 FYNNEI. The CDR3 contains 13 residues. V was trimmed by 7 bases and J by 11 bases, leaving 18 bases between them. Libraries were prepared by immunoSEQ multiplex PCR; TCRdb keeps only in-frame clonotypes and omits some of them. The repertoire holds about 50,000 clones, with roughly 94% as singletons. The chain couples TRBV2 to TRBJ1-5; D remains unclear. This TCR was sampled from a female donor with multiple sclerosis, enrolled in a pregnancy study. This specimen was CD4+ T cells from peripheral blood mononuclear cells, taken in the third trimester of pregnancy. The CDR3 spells CASTSSGGGTQHF. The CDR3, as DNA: TGTGCCAGCACTTCCTCCGGCGGAGGGACCCAGCATTTT.